Listed below are T cell receptor beta chains from one sample, sequenced in a study of shared clonotypes between healthy human individuals. The table came from immunoSEQ multiplex PCR; TCRdb's copy has only in-frame clones and leaves some out. Of some 2,000,000 clones listed, 95% are singletons. The sample was naive CD4+ T cells sorted from blood. The origin of the receptors is a man between 18 and 35 years old in good health. Each CDR3 is given with its conserved first and last residue. A D gene is named only where the DNA matches it firmly.

V	J	D	DNA	CDR3
TRBV7-2	TRBJ2-3	-	TGTGCCAGCAGCTTAGTCCGCCTTAGTACGCAGTATTTT	CASSLVRLSTQYF
TRBV4-1	TRBJ2-6	-	TGCGCCAGCAGCCAAGAGCGACAACTTTCTGGGGCCAACGTCCTGACTTTC	CASSQERQLSGANVLTF
TRBV30	TRBJ2-7	-	TGTGCCTGGAGTGTACGTCAGGGTGGCTACGAGCAGTACTTC	CAWSVRQGGYEQYF
TRBV6-5	TRBJ2-5	-	TGTGCCAGCAGTTTCAACAGGAAAAGGGAGACCCAGTACTTC	CASSFNRKRETQYF
TRBV25-1	TRBJ1-1	-	TGTGCCAGCAGTGACGAGGCTGCCACTGAAGCTTTCTTT	CASSDEAATEAFF
TRBV5-1	TRBJ2-2	TRBD2	TGCGCCAGCAGCTTGGGTTCACAAGCGGGAGGGCCTGCAGCCGGGGAGCTGTTTTTT	CASSLGSQAGGPAAGELFF
TRBV18	TRBJ2-6	TRBD1	TGTGCCAGCTCACCACCTGGACAGGGGGTATCTGGGGCCAACGTCCTGACTTTC	CASSPPGQGVSGANVLTF
TRBV6-5	TRBJ2-3	-	TGTGCCAGCAGTTACTCGAAAGGGGGAGATACGCAGTATTTT	CASSYSKGGDTQYF
TRBV12-1	TRBJ2-3	-	TGTGCCAGCAGCTTTGCCCTGAGCCCCACAGATACGCAGTATTTT	CASSFALSPTDTQYF
TRBV9	TRBJ2-5	-	TGTGCCAGCAGCGTAGCTGAAGAGACCCAGTACTTC	CASSVAEETQYF
TRBV18	TRBJ1-6	-	TGTGCCAGCTCAGGGGATCGAAATTCACCCCTCCACTTT	CASSGDRNSPLHF
TRBV7-2	TRBJ2-3	-	TGTGCCAGCAGCTTCCTAGGCAAGGATACGCAGTATTTT	CASSFLGKDTQYF
TRBV28	TRBJ2-7	TRBD1	TGTGCCAGCAGTTCCGGGACAGGGTACTACGAGCAGTACTTC	CASSSGTGYYEQYF
TRBV30	TRBJ2-5	-	TGTGCCTGGGGGGCGCCAGGGGAGACCCAGTACTTC	CAWGAPGETQYF